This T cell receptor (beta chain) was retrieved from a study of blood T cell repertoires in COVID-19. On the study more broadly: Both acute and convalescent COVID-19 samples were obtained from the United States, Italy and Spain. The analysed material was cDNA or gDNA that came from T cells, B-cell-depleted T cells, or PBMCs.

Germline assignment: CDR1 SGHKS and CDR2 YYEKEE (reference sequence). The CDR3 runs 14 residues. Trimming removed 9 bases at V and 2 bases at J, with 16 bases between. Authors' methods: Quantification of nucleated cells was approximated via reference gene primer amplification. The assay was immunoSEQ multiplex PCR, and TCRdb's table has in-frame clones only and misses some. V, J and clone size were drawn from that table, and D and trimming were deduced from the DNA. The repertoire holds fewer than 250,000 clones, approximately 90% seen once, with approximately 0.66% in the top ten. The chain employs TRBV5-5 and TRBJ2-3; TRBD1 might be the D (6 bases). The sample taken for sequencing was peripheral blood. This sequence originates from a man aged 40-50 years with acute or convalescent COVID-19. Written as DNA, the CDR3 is TGTGCCACCCGACAGGTGGGGAACACAGATACGCAGTATTTT. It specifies CATRQVGNTDTQYF. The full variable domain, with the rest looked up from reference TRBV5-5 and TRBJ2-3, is DAGVTQSPTHLIKTRGQQVTLRCSPISGHKSVSWYQQVLGQGPQFIFQYYEKEERGRGNFPDRFSARQFPNYSSELNVNALLLGDSALYLCATRQVGNTDTQYFGPGTRLTVL.